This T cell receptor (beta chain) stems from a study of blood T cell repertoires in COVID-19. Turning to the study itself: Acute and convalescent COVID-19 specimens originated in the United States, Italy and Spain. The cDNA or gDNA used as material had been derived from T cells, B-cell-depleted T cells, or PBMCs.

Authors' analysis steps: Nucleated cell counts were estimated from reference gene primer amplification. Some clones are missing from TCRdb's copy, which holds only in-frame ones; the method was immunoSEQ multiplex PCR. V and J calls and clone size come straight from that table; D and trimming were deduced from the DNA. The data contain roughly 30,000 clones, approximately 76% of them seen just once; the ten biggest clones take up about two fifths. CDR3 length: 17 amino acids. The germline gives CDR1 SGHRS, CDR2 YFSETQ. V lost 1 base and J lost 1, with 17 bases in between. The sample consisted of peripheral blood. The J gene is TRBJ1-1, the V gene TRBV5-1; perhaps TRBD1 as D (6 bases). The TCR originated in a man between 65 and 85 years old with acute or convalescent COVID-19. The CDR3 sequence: CASSLHRTARANTEAFF. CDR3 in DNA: TGCGCCAGCAGCTTGCACCGGACAGCCAGAGCGAACACTGAAGCTTTCTTT.